The sequence of this T cell receptor beta chain was determined in a study of siplizumab effects on memory and regulatory T cells. Comment on this clone: Its antigen is unknown.

This CDR3 is 16 amino acids long. V was trimmed by 3 bases and J by 5 bases, leaving 16 bases between them. Per germline, CDR1 MDHEN and CDR2 SYDVKM. Whole-study findings and limits: About 80-96% of proliferating CD4+ or CD8+ clones had no assignable naive or memory phenotype. Naive T cells appeared more varied than memory cells and looked like key alloresponse contributors.

Profiled with immunoSEQ multiplex PCR; TCRdb holds only in-frame clones, not every one. The table has fewer than 100,000 clones, around 94% seen once. The gene calls are TRBV28 and TRBJ1-4; a possible D gene is TRBD1 (5 bases). The TCR sequence derives from a human donor in good health. The sequenced sample consisted of non-Treg CD4+ T cells sorted from blood. CDR3 loop: CASSFRAGGENEKLFF. CDR3 nucleotide sequence: TGTGCCAGCAGTTTTAGGGCGGGGGGGGAAAATGAAAAACTGTTTTTT.